This passage covers 18 T cell receptor beta chains from one sample sequenced in a study of CD8+ T cells in alopecia areata. Treatment of the sample: oral pan-JAK inhibitor, 5-10 mg twice daily. In each case, RNA was isolated and then reverse transcribed into cDNA as the sequencing template. Sequencing was performed with immunoSEQ multiplex PCR; in TCRdb, only in-frame clones are kept and a portion is missing. The profile shows 60,000 to 90,000 clones, approximately 72% of them singletons. Sequencing used CD8+ T cells sorted from blood, obtained at week 24, from a patient treated with tofacitinib. Every receptor here comes from a human donor with alopecia areata.

The chain has TRBV5-6 and TRBJ1-4, with D tentatively TRBD1 (5 bases). V lost 0 bases and J 6 bases, leaving 12 bases between the germline ends. CDR3 length: 15 amino acids. Per germline, CDR1 SGHDT and CDR2 YYEEEE. CDR3 protein: CASSLGQGGDEKLFF. The CDR3 region has the DNA TGTGCCAGCAGCTTGGGGCAGGGTGGAGATGAAAAACTGTTTTTT.

The chain uses TRBV4-1 and TRBJ2-3; 13 nucleotides match TRBD2. CDR3 length: 16 amino acids. V lost 4 bases to trimming and J lost 4 bases; unmatched junction nucleotides: 5. CDR1 is MGHRA and CDR2 is YSYEKL in the germline V gene. The CDR3 is CASSPRTSGSSDTQYF. CDR3 in DNA: TGCGCCAGCAGCCCTCGGACTAGCGGGAGTTCAGATACGCAGTATTTT.

The chain carries TRBV4-1 and TRBJ1-1; D is ambiguous. V lost 1 base, J lost 8 bases, and 11 bases lay in between. The germline CDR1 and CDR2 sequences are MGHRA and YSYEKL. This CDR3 has 13 amino acids. CDR3 amino acids: CASSQVPSREAFF. CDR3 nucleotide sequence: TGCGCCAGCAGCCAAGTTCCCAGCCGAGAAGCTTTCTTT.

The chain combines TRBV19 with TRBJ1-2; D not certain. Per germline, CDR1 LNHDA and CDR2 SQIVND (reference sequence). CDR3 size: 15 residues. Trimming stripped 1 base from V and 2 bases from J, with 11 bases between. CDR3 protein: CASSIVLVWNYGYTF. Written as DNA, the CDR3 is TGTGCCAGTAGTATAGTACTGGTATGGAACTATGGCTACACCTTC.

As concerns this clone: Other DNA sequences in this sample translate to the same CDR3. V usage is TRBV5-1 and J usage is TRBJ2-1; D may be TRBD1 (6 bases). Trimming cost V 3 bases and J 7 bases, with 8 bases left between them. The CDR3 length is 12 residues. Germline V gene lookup returns CDR1 SGHRS and CDR2 YFSETQ. The CDR3 protein is CASSWTDNEQFF. In nucleotides, the CDR3 is TGCGCCAGCAGCTGGACAGATAATGAGCAGTTCTTC. Based on the CDR3 plus reference TRBV5-1 and TRBJ2-1, the full variable domain is KAGVTQTPRYLIKTRGQQVTLSCSPISGHRSVSWYQQTPGQGLQFLFEYFSETQRNKGNFPGRFSGRQFSNSRSEMNVSTLELGDSALYLCASSWTDNEQFFGPGTRLTVL.

This clone was recorded many times. The chain has TRBV28 and TRBJ2-7, with 7 bases that match TRBD1. The trim removed 1 base at V and 4 bases at J, leaving 13 bases unmatched. The CDR3 is 17 amino acids. Looked up from germline, CDR1 is MDHEN and CDR2 is SYDVKM. CDR3 sequence reads: CASSLSALRGPAYEQYF. The CDR3 DNA is TGTGCCAGCAGTTTATCCGCTCTAAGGGGGCCGGCGTACGAGCAGTACTTC.

This rearrangement joins TRBV7-2 to TRBJ2-5; a possible D gene is TRBD1 (6 bases). CDR3 size: 16 residues. V lost 1 base and J 1 base, leaving 13 bases between the germline ends. In germline, CDR1 is SGHTA, CDR2 FQGNSA. The CDR3 DNA reads TGTGCCAGCAGCTTAGATGAGTGGGGGCCCCAAGAGACCCAGTACTTC. It specifies CASSLDEWGPQETQYF.

The J gene is TRBJ2-5, the V gene TRBV11-2; TRBD1 is a possible D gene (6 bases). CDR3 length: 15 residues. Trimming stripped 1 base from V and 5 bases from J, with 14 bases between. Per germline, CDR1 SGHAT and CDR2 FQNNGV. The CDR3 loop reads CASSLVGGARETQYF. The CDR3 coding sequence is TGTGCCAGCAGCTTAGTAGGGGGAGCACGGGAGACCCAGTACTTC.

The chain uses TRBV4-1 and TRBJ1-6; maybe TRBD1 (6 bases). CDR1 is MGHRA and CDR2 is YSYEKL in the germline V gene. Trimming shortened V by 3 bases and J by 5 bases, and 14 bases separated the two germline ends. CDR3 length: 16 residues. CDR3 DNA sequence: TGCGCCAGCAGCCACTCAGGGGAGGGGCATAATTCACCCCTCCACTTT. This encodes CASSHSGEGHNSPLHF.

The chain couples TRBV7-2 to TRBJ2-7, with 9 bases that match TRBD1. Germline V gene lookup returns CDR1 SGHTA and CDR2 FQGNSA. The length of the CDR3 is 16 residues. V lost 1 base to trimming and J lost 5 bases; unmatched junction nucleotides: 9. The CDR3 spells CASSLEGRTGAHEQYF. In nucleotides, the CDR3 is TGTGCCAGCAGCTTAGAGGGTCGGACAGGGGCCCACGAGCAGTACTTC.

This clone was detected a few times. The chain carries TRBV5-8 and TRBJ1-1; D remains ambiguous. V gave up 2 bases and J gave up 1 base, with 9 bases separating them. The V gene's germline CDR1 is SGHTS and CDR2 YDEGEE. This CDR3 spans 14 amino acids. The CDR3 here is CASSLRRQNTEAFF. In DNA, the CDR3 is TGTGCCAGCAGCTTAAGGAGACAGAACACTGAAGCTTTCTTT. The full variable domain, rest sourced from reference TRBV5-8 and TRBJ1-1, is EAGVTQSPTHLIKTRGQQATLRCSPISGHTSVYWYQQALGLGLQFLLWYDEGEERNRGNFPPRFSGRQFPNYSSELNVNALELEDSALYLCASSLRRQNTEAFFGQGTRLTVV.

This clone was detected once. This chain connects TRBV4-1 to TRBJ1-2; 11 nucleotides align to TRBD1. The CDR3 consists of 15 residues. V shed 0 bases and J 6 bases; nucleotides not matched to a gene: 3. CDR1 and CDR2 from the germline V gene are MGHRA and YSYEKL. CDR3 coding DNA: TGCGCCAGCAGCCAAGATGGGACAGGGGGAAATGGCTACACCTTC. Translating gives CASSQDGTGGNGYTF.

The chain has TRBV7-9 and TRBJ1-2; the D gene is possibly TRBD1 (6 bases). Germline V CDR1 and CDR2: SEHNR, FQNEAQ (reference sequence). The CDR3 extends over 14 amino acids. With 1 base removed from V and 4 bases from J, the gap between germline ends came to 10 bases. The CDR3 DNA reads as TGTGCCAGCAGCTTAGAGGGGGTCGGCTATGGCTACACCTTC. This gives the protein CASSLEGVGYGYTF.

The chain couples TRBV11-2 to TRBJ2-5; 9 nucleotides agree with TRBD1. The length of the CDR3 is 15 residues. In germline, CDR1 is SGHAT, CDR2 FQNNGV. After removal of 5 bases from V and 2 bases from J, the junction contained 6 bases not matched to a gene. The CDR3 here is CASSTQDRGQETQYF. CDR3 sequence (DNA): TGTGCCAGCAGCACCCAAGACAGGGGGCAAGAGACCCAGTACTTC.

This clone was seen only once. The rearrangement joins TRBV11-2 to TRBJ1-2; no definite D call. The germline V and J ends were trimmed by 1 base and 0 bases, with 9 bases remaining between them. CDR1 is SGHAT and CDR2 is FQNNGV in the germline V gene. CDR3 size: 15 residues. CDR3 bases: TGTGCCAGCAGCTTAGTTGGGTTAGCTAACTATGGCTACACCTTC. Amino acids: CASSLVGLANYGYTF.

This clone was recorded a few times. V gene TRBV5-1 combines with J gene TRBJ2-1; TRBD2 aligns across 8 bases. The V gene's germline CDR1 is SGHRS and CDR2 YFSETQ. The CDR3 consists of 15 residues. Germline trimming cut 2 bases from V and 7 bases from J; bases unmatched to any gene: 8. The CDR3 bases are TGCGCCAGCAGCTTACTTAGCGGGGTGTGGAATGAGCAGTTCTTC. It specifies CASSLLSGVWNEQFF.

This chain joins TRBV15 and TRBJ2-7, with D perhaps TRBD2 (5 bases). The CDR3 consists of 14 residues. In germline, CDR1 is LNHNV, CDR2 YYDKDF (reference sequence). V lost 2 bases, J lost 0 bases, and 8 bases lay in between. The CDR3 DNA reads as TGTGCCACCAGCAGAAGGGAGAGCTCCTACGAGCAGTACTTC. Protein: CATSRRESSYEQYF.

Comment on this clone: Distinct nucleotide sequences in the sample also encode this CDR3. CDR3 sequence (DNA): TGTGCCAGCAGCTCCACCTCCTACGAGCAGTACTTC. It yields the protein CASSSTSYEQYF. V usage is TRBV7-9 and J usage is TRBJ2-7, with D hard to call. V was shortened by 4 bases and J by 0 bases, with 4 bases between the two germline ends. This CDR3 contains 12 residues. Germline V lookup: CDR1 SEHNR, CDR2 FQNEAQ (reference sequence).